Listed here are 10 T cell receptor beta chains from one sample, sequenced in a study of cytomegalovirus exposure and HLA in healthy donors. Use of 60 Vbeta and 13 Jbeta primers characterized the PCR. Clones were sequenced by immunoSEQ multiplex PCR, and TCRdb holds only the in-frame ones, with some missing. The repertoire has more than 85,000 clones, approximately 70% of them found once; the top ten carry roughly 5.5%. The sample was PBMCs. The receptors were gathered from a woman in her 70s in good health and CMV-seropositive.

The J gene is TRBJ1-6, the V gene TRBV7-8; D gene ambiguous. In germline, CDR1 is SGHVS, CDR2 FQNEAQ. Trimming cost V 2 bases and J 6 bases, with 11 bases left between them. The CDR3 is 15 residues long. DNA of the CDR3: TGTGCCAGCAGCTTAAATGAACAGCTTAATTCACCCCTCCACTTT. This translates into CASSLNEQLNSPLHF.

DNA of the CDR3: TGTGCCAGCAGCTTAGACATGTATACGCAGTATTTT. Amino acids: CASSLDMYTQYF. This sequence joins TRBV7-9 and TRBJ2-3; D not certain. This CDR3 has 12 amino acids. The ends were cut back, 1 base at V and 7 bases at J, with 6 bases in the middle. Germline V gene lookup returns CDR1 SEHNR and CDR2 FQNEAQ (reference sequence).

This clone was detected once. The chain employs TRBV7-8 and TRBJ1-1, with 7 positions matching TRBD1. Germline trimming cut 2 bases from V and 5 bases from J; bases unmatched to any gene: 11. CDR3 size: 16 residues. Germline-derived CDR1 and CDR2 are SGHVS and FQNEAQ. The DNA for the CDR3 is TGTGCCAGCAGCTTAAACCTTTACAGGGGAAATACTGAAGCTTTCTTT. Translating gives CASSLNLYRGNTEAFF.

As DNA, the CDR3 is TGCGCCAGCAGCCAAGGTTCGGGGTCTAGCGGCCAAGAGACCCAGTACTTC. Residues: CASSQGSGSSGQETQYF. The rearrangement uses TRBV4-1 and TRBJ2-5; 7 bases are a match to TRBD2. The CDR3 has 17 residues. Germline lookup yields CDR1 MGHRA and CDR2 YSYEKL. The V segment lost 1 base and the J segment 1 base; nucleotides outside the gene matches: 9.

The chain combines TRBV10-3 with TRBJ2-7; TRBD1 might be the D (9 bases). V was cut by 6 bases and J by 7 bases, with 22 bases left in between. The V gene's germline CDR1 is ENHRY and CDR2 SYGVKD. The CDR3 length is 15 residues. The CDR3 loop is CAISRPGGGTGEQYF. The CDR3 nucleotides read TGTGCCATCAGCCGCCCAGGCGGGGGGACAGGGGAGCAGTACTTC.

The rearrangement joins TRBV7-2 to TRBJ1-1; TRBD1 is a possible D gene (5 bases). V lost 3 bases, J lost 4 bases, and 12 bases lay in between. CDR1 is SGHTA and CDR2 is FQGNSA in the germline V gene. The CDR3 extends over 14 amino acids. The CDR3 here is CASSLLGEGTEAFF. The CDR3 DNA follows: TGTGCCAGCAGCTTGTTAGGGGAAGGCACTGAAGCTTTCTTT.

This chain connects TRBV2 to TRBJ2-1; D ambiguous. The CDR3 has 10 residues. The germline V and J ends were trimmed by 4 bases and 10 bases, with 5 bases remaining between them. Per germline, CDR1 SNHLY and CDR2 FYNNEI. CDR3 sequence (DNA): TGTGCCAGCAGTGTCGGGGAGCAGTTCTTC. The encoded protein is CASSVGEQFF.

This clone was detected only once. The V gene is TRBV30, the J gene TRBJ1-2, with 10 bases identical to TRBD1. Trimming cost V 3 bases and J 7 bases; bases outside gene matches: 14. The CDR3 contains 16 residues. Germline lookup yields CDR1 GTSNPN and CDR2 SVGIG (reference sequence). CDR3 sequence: CAWSADETGGMGGYTF. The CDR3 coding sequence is TGTGCCTGGAGCGCGGATGAGACAGGGGGCATGGGTGGCTACACCTTC.

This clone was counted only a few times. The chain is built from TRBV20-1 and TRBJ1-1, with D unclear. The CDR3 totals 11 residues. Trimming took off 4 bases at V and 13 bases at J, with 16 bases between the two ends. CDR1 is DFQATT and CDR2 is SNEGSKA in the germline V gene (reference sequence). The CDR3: CSAIDDLWVFF. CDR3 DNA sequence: TGCAGTGCTATCGACGACTTGTGGGTTTTCTTT.

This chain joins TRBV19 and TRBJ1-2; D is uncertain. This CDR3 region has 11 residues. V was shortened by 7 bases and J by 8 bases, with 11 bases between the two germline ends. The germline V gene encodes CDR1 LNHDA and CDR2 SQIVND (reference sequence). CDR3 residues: CASTSVGGYTF. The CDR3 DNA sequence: TGTGCCAGTACAAGCGTAGGAGGCTACACCTTC.